This T cell receptor beta chain was sequenced for a study of T cells in Graves' hyperthyroidism and ophthalmopathy. Regions amplified from RNA transcripts were the TCR beta CDR3 regions. The TCR CDR3 first-round RT-PCR relied on the HTBI primer set. In TCRdb, the multiplex PCR reads were re-called with MiXCR into one record per CDR3 protein. The sample has almost 500,000 distinct CDR3 sequences, less than 25% seen once. As for this clonotype: This clone may be a read error of a much larger clone one base away. The conserved closing phenylalanine or tryptophan is absent in this CDR3, likely reflecting a read error.

The CDR3 covers 18 residues. CDR1 and CDR2 from the germline V gene are SGHDN and FVKESK. V shed 0 bases and J shed 0 bases, with 16 bases lying between them. J is TRBJ2-3 and V is TRBV14; D is possibly TRBD2 (5 bases). The source material was blood. This TCR derives from a woman in her seventies with Graves' ophthalmopathy. CDR3 coding DNA: TGTGCCAGCAGCCAAGAGGGCATTTTCGGAGGAAGCACAGATACGCAGTATCTT. Translation gives CASSQEGIFGGSTDTQYL.